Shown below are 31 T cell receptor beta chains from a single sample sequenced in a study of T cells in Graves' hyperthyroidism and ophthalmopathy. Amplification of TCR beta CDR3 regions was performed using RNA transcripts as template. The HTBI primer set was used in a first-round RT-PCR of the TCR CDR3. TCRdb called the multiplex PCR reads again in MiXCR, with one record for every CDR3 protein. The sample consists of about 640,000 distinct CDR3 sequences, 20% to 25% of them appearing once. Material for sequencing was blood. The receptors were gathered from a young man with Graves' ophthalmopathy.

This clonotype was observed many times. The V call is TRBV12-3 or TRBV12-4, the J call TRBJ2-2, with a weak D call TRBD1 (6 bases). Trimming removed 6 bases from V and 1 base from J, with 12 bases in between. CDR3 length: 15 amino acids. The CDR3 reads CASSTQQGNTGELFF. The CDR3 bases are TGTGCCAGCAGCACCCAACAGGGGAACACCGGGGAGCTGTTTTTT.

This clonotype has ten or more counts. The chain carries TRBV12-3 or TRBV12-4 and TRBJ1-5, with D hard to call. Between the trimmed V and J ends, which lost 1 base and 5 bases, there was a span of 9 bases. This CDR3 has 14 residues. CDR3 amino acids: CASSLEAVDQPQHF. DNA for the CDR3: TGTGCCAGCAGTTTAGAGGCGGTTGATCAGCCCCAGCATTTT.

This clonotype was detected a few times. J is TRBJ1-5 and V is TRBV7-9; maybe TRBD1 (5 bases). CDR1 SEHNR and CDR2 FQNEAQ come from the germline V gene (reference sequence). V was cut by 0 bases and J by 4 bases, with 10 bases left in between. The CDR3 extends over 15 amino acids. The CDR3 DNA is TGTGCCAGCAGCTTAGCTGGGACTTGGAATCAGCCCCAGCATTTT. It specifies CASSLAGTWNQPQHF. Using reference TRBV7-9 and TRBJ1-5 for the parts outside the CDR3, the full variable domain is DTGVSQNPRHKITKRGQNVTFRCDPISEHNRLYWYRQTLGQGPEFLTYFQNEAQLEKSRLLSDRFSAERPKGSFSTLEIQRTEQGDSAMYLCASSLAGTWNQPQHFGDGTRLSIL.

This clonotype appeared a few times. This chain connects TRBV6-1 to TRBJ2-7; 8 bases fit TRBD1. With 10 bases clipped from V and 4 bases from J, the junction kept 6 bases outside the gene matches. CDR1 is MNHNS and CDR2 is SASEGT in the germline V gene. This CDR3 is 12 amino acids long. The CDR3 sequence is CAIMTGEYEQYF. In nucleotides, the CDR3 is TGTGCCATCATGACAGGGGAGTACGAGCAGTACTTC.

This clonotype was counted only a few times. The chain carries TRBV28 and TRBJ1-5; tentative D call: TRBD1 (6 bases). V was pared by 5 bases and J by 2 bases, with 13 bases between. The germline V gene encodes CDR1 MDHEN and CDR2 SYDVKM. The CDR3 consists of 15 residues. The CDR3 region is CASSPRGWGNQPQHF. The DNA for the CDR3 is TGTGCCAGCAGTCCCAGGGGATGGGGCAATCAGCCCCAGCATTTT.

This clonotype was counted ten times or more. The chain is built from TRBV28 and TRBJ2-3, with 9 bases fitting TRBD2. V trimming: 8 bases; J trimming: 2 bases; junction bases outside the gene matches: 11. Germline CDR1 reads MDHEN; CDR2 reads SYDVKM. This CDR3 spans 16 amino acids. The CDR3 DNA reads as TGTGCCAGCGCCGGGTGGCTAGCGGGATTCACAGATACGCAGTATTTT. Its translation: CASAGWLAGFTDTQYF. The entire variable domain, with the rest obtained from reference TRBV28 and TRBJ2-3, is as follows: DVKVTQSSRYLVKRTGEKVFLECVQDMDHENMFWYRQDPGLGLRLIYFSYDVKMKEKGDIPEGYSVSREKKERFSLILESASTNQTSMYLCASAGWLAGFTDTQYFGPGTRLTVL.

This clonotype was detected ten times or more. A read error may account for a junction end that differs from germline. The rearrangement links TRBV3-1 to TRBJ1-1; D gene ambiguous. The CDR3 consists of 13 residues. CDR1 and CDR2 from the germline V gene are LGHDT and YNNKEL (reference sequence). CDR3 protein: CASSQALGTEAFF. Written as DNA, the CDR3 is TGTGCCAGCAGTCAAGCGCTTGGCACTGAAGCTTTCTTT.

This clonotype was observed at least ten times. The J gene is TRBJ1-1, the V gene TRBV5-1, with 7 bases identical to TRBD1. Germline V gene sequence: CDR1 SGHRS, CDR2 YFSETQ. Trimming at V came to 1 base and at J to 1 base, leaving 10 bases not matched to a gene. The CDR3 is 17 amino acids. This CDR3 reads CASSLTRGLMGNTEAFF. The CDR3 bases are TGCGCCAGCAGCTTGACGAGGGGGCTGATGGGGAACACTGAAGCTTTCTTT. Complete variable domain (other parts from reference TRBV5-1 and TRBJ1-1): KAGVTQTPRYLIKTRGQQVTLSCSPISGHRSVSWYQQTPGQGLQFLFEYFSETQRNKGNFPGRFSGRQFSNSRSEMNVSTLELGDSALYLCASSLTRGLMGNTEAFFGQGTRLTVV.

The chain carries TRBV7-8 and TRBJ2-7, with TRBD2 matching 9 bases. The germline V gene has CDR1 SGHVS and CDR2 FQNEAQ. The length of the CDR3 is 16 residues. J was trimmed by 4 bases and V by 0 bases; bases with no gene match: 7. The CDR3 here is CASSLAASGISYEQYF. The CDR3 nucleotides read TGTGCCAGCAGCTTAGCGGCTAGCGGGATCTCATACGAGCAGTACTTC. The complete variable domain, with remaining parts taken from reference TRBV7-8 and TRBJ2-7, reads GAGVSQSPRYKVAKRGQDVALRCDPISGHVSLFWYQQALGQGPEFLTYFQNEAQLDKSGLPSDRFFAERPEGSVSTLKIQRTQQEDSAVYLCASSLAASGISYEQYFGPGTRLTVT.

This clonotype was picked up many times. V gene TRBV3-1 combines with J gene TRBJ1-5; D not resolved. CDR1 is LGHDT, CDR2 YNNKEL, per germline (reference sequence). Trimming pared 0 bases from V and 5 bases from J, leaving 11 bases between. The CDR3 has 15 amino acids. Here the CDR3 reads CASSQDAGEDQPQHF. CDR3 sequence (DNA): TGTGCCAGCAGCCAAGATGCAGGCGAGGATCAGCCCCAGCATTTT.

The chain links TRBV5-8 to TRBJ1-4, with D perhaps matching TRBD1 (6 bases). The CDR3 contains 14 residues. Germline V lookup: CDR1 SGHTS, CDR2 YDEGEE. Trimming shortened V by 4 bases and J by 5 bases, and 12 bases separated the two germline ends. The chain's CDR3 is CASSHHRENEKLFF. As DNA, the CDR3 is TGTGCCAGCAGCCACCACAGGGAAAATGAAAAACTGTTTTTT.

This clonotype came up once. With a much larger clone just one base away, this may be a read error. The CDR3 DNA reads TGTGCCAGCAGCCGAGGGACTAGCGGGATGAGCGAGCAGTACTTC. Encoded protein: CASSRGTSGMSEQYF. The chain uses TRBV3-1 and TRBJ2-7, with 13 bases matching TRBD2. Germline CDR1 is LGHDT and CDR2 is YNNKEL (reference sequence). This CDR3 spans 15 amino acids. V dropped 4 bases and J dropped 6; count of bases not matched to a gene: 6.

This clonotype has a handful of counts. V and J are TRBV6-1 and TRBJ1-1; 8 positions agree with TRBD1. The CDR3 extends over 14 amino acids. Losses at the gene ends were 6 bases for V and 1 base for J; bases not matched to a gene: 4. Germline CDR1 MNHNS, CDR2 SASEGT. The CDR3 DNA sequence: TGTGCCAGCAGGACCGGACAGGGGAACACTGAAGCTTTCTTT. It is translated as CASRTGQGNTEAFF.

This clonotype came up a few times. The CDR3 loop is CASSGQGETGELFF. The CDR3 DNA is TGTGCCAGCAGCGGCCAGGGGGAAACCGGGGAGCTGTTTTTT. The chain uses TRBV2 and TRBJ2-2, with 7 bases that match TRBD1. CDR3 length equals 14 residues. CDR1 and CDR2 from the germline V gene are SNHLY and FYNNEI. V lost 6 bases, J lost 5 bases, and 6 bases stayed unmatched.

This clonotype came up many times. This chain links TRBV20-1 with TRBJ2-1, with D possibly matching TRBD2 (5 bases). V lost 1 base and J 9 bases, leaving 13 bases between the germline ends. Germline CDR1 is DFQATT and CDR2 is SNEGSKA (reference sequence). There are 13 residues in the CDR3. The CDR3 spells CSARGPLGLEQFF. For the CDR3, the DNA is TGCAGTGCTAGAGGACCTCTAGGACTTGAGCAGTTCTTC.

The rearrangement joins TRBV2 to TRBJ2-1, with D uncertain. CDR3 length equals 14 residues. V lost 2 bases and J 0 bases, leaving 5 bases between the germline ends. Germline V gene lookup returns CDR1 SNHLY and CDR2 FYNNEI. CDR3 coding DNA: TGTGCCAGCAGTGAAAGAAGCTCCTACAATGAGCAGTTCTTC. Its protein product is CASSERSSYNEQFF.

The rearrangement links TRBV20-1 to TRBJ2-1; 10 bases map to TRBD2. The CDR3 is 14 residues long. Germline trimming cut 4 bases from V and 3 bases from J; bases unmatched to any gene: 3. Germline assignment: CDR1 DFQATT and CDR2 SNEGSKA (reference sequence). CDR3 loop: CSANSGRIYNEQFF. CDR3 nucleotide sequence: TGCAGTGCTAATAGCGGGAGGATCTACAATGAGCAGTTCTTC.

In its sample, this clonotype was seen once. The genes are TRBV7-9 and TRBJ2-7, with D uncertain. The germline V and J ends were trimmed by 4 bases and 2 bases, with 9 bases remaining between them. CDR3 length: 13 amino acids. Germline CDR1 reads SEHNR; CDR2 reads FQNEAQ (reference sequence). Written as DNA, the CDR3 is TGTGCCAGCAGCTCTCTAGGGACCTACGAGCAGTACTTC. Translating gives CASSSLGTYEQYF. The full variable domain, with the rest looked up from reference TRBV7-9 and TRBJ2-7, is DTGVSQNPRHKITKRGQNVTFRCDPISEHNRLYWYRQTLGQGPEFLTYFQNEAQLEKSRLLSDRFSAERPKGSFSTLEIQRTEQGDSAMYLCASSSLGTYEQYFGPGTRLTVT.

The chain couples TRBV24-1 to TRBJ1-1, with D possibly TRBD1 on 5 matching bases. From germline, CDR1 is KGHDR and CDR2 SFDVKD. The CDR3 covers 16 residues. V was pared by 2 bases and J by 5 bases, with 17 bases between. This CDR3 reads CATSDSGTGSWTEAFF. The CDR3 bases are TGTGCCACCAGTGATTCCGGAACAGGTTCTTGGACTGAAGCTTTCTTT.

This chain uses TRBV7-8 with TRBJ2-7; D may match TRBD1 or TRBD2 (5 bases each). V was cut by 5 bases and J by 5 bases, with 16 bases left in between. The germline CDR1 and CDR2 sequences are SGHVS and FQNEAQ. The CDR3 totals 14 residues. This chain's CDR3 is CASSRGWGLNEQYF. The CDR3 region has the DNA TGTGCCAGCAGCCGCGGGTGGGGCCTAAACGAGCAGTACTTC. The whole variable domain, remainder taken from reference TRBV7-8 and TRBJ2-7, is GAGVSQSPRYKVAKRGQDVALRCDPISGHVSLFWYQQALGQGPEFLTYFQNEAQLDKSGLPSDRFFAERPEGSVSTLKIQRTQQEDSAVYLCASSRGWGLNEQYFGPGTRLTVT.

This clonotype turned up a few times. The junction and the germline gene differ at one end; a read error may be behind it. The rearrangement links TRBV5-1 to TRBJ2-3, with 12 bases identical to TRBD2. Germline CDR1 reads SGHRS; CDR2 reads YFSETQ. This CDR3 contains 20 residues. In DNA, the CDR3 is TGCGCCAACAGCTTGATTGGAGGGAACCCTAGCGGGAGGGCCAGGGATACGCAGTATTTT. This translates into CANSLIGGNPSGRARDTQYF.

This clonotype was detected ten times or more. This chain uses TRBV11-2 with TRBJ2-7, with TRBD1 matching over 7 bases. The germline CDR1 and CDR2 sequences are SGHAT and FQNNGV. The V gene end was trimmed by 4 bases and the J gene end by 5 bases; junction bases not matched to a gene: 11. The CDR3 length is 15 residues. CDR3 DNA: TGTGCCAGCAGCTCCGGGACAGCCAAGCCCGACGAGCAGTACTTC. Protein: CASSSGTAKPDEQYF.

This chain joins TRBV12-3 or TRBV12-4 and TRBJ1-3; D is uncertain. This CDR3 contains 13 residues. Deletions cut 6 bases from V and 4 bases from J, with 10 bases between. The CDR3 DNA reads TGTGCCAGCAGATTTCAATTCGGAAACACCATATATTTT. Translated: CASRFQFGNTIYF.

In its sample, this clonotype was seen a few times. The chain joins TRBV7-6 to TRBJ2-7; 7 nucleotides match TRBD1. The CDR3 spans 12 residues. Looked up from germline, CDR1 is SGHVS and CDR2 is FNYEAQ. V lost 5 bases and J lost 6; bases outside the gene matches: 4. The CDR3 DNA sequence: TGTGCCAGCAGCCGTACAGGGGTCGAGCAGTACTTC. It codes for CASSRTGVEQYF.

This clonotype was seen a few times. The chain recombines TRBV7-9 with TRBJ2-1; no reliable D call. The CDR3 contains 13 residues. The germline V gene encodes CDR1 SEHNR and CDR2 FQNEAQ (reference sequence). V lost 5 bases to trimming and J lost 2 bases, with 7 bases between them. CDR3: CASSLHTYNEQFF. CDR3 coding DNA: TGTGCCAGCAGCCTCCACACCTACAATGAGCAGTTCTTC.

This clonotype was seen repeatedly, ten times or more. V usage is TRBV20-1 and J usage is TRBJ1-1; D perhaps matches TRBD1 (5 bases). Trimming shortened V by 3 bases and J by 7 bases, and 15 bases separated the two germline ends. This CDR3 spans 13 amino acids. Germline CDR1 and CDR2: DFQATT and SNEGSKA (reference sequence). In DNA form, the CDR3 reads TGCAGTGCTAGGGCTCTTAAGGACATTGAAGCTTTCTTT. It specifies CSARALKDIEAFF.

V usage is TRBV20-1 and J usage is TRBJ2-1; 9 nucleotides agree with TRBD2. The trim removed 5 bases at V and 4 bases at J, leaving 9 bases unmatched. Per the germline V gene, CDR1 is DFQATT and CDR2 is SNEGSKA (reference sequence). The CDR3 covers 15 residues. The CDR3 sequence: CSARDSGSRYNEQFF. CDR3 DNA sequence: TGCAGTGCTCGCGATAGCGGGAGTAGATACAATGAGCAGTTCTTC.

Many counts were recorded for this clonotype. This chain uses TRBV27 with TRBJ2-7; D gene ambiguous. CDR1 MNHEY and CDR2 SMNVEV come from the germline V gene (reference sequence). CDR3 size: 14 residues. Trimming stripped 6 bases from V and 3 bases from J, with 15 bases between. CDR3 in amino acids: CASRPSTPSYEQYF. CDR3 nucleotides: TGTGCCAGCAGACCTTCGACCCCCAGCTACGAGCAGTACTTC.

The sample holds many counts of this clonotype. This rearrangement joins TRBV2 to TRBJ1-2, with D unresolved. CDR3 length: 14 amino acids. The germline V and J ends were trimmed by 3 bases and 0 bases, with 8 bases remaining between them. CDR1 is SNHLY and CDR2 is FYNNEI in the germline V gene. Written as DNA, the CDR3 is TGTGCCAGCAGTGATCCAGGCGCTAACTATGGCTACACCTTC. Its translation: CASSDPGANYGYTF.

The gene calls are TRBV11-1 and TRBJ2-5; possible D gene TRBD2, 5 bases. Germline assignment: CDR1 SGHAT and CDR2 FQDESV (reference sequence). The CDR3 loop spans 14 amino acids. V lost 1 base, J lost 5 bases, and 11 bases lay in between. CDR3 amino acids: CASSLDNGGETQYF. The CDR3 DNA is TGTGCCAGCAGCTTAGACAACGGCGGGGAGACCCAGTACTTC. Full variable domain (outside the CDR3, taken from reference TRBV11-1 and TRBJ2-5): EAEVAQSPRYKITEKSQAVAFWCDPISGHATLYWYRQILGQGPELLVQFQDESVVDDSQLPKDRFSAERLKGVDSTLKIQPAELGDSAMYLCASSLDNGGETQYFGPGTRLLVL.

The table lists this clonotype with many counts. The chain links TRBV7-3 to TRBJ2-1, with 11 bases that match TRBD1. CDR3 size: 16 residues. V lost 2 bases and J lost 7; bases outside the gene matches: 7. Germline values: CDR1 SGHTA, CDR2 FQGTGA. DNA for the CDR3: TGTGCCAGCAGCTTACGCGGGACAGGGGGAATAAATGAGCAGTTCTTC. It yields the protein CASSLRGTGGINEQFF.